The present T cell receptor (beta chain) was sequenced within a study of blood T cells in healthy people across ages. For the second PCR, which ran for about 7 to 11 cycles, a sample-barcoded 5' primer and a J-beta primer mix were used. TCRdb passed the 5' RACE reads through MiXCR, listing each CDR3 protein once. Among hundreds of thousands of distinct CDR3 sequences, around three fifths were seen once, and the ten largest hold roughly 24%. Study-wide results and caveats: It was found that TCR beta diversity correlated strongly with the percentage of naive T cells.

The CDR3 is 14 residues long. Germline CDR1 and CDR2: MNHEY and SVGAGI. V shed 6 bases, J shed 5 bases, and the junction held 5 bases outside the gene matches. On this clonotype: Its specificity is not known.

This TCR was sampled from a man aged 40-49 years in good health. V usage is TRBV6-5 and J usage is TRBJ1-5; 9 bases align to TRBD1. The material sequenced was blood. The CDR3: CASSPTGGYQPQHF. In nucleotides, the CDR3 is TGTGCCAGCAGCCCTACAGGGGGCTATCAGCCCCAGCATTTT.